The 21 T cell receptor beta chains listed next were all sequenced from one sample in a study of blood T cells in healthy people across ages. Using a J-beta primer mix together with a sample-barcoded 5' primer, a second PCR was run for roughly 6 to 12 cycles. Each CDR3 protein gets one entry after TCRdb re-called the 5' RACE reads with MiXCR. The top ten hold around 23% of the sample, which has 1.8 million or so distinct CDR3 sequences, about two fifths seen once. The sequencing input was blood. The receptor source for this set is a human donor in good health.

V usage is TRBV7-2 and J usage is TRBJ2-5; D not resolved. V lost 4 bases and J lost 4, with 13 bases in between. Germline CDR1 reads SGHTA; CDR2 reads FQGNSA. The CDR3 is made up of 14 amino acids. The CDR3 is CASSSTGPAETQYF. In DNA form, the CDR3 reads TGTGCCAGCAGCTCAACCGGGCCTGCAGAGACCCAGTACTTC.

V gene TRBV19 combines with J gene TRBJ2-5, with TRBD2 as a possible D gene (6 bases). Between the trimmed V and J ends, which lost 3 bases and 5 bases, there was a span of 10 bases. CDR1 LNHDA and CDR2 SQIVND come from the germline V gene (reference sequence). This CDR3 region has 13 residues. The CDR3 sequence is CASSMVGGETQYF. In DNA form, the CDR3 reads TGTGCCAGTAGTATGGTGGGGGGTGAGACCCAGTACTTC. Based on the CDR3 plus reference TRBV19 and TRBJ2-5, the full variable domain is DGGITQSPKYLFRKEGQNVTLSCEQNLNHDAMYWYRQDPGQGLRLIYYSQIVNDFQKGDIAEGYSVSREKKESFPLTVTSAQKNPTAFYLCASSMVGGETQYFGPGTRLLVL.

This CDR3 is CAIRDYEQYF. CDR3 nucleotide sequence: TGTGCCATCAGGGACTACGAGCAGTACTTC. The V call is TRBV10-3, the J call TRBJ2-7; no definite D call. V was clipped by 6 bases and J by 3 bases, with 3 bases between them. The length of the CDR3 is 10 residues. Germline values: CDR1 ENHRY, CDR2 SYGVKD.

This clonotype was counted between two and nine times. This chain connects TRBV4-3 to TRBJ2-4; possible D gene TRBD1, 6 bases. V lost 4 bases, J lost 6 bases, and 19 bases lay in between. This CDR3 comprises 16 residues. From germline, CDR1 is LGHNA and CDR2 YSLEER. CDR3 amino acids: CASSRVPGQGSNIQYF. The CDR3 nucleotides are TGCGCCAGCAGCCGCGTTCCGGGACAAGGATCAAACATTCAGTACTTC.

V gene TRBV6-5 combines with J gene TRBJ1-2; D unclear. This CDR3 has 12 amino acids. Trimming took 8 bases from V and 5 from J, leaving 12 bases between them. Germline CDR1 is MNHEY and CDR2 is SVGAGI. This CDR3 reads CASGETPYGYTF. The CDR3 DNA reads TGTGCCAGCGGGGAGACACCGTATGGCTACACCTTC.

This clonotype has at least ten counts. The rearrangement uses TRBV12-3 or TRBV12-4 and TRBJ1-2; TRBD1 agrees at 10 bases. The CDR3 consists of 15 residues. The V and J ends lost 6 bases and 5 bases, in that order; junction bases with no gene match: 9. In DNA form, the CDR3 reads TGTGCCAGCAGCCTAGGAGGACAGGGGGGATATGGCTACACCTTC. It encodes CASSLGGQGGYGYTF.

The CDR3 DNA sequence: TGCGCCAGCAGCCAAGCCACCAGGGGCTCTGGGGCCAACGTCCTGACTTTC. Protein sequence: CASSQATRGSGANVLTF. This sequence joins TRBV4-3 and TRBJ2-6, with D tentatively TRBD1 (6 bases). Germline CDR1 is LGHNA and CDR2 is YSLEER. The V and J ends lost 1 base and 0 bases respectively, with 10 bases between them. The CDR3 extends over 17 amino acids.

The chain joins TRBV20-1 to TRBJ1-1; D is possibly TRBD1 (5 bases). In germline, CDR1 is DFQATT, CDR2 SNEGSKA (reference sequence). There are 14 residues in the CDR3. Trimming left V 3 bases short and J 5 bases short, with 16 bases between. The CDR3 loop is CSARIPGWGTEAFF. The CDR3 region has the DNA TGCAGTGCTAGGATCCCAGGGTGGGGAACTGAAGCTTTCTTT.

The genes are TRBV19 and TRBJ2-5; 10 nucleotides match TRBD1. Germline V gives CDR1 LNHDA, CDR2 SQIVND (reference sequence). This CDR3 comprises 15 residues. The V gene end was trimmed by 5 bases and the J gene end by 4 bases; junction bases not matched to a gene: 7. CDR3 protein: CASSLNRDRGETQYF. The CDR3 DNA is TGTGCCAGTAGTTTAAACCGGGACAGGGGAGAGACCCAGTACTTC.

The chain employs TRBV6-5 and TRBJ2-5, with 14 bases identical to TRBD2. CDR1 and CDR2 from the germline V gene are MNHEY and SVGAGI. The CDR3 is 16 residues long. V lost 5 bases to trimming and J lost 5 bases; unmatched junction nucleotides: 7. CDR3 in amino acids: CASSTGTSGGLETQYF. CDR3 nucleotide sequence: TGTGCCAGCAGTACCGGGACTAGCGGGGGTTTGGAGACCCAGTACTTC.

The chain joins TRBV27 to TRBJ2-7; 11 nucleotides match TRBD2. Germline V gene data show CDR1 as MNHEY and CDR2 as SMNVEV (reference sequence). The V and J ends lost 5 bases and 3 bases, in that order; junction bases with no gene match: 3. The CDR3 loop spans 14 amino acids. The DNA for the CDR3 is TGTGCCAGCAGTGTCCTAGCGGGGGGCTACGAGCAGTACTTC. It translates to CASSVLAGGYEQYF.

CDR3 sequence: CASSQGGTGLNEQFF. The CDR3 bases are TGCGCCAGCAGCCAGGGGGGGACAGGGCTCAATGAGCAGTTCTTC. The J gene is TRBJ2-1, the V gene TRBV4-3; 9 bases are a match to TRBD1. Per the germline V gene, CDR1 is LGHNA and CDR2 is YSLEER. The CDR3 extends over 15 amino acids. Trimming removed 3 bases from V and 6 bases from J; junction bases left unmatched: 6.

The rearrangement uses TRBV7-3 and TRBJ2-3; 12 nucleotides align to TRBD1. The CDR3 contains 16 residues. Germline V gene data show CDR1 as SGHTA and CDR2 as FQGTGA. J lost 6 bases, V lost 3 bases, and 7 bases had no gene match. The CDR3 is CASSLVGTGGRDTQYF. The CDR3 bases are TGTGCCAGCAGCTTGGTCGGGACAGGGGGCAGGGATACGCAGTATTTT. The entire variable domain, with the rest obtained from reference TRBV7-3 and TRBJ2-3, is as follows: GAGVSQTPSNKVTEKGKYVELRCDPISGHTALYWYRQSLGQGPEFLIYFQGTGAADDSGLPNDRFFAVRPEGSVSTLKIQRTERGDSAVYLCASSLVGTGGRDTQYFGPGTRLTVL.

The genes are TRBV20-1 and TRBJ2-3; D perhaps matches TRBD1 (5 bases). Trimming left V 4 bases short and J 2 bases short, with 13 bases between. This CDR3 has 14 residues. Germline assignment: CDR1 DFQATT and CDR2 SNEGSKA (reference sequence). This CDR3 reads CSATTDVNTDTQYF. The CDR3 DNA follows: TGCAGTGCTACGACAGACGTTAACACAGATACGCAGTATTTT.

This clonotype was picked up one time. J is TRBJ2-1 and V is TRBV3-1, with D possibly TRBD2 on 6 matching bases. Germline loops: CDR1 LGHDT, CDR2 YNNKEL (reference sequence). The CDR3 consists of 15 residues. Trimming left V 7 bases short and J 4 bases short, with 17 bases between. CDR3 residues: CASNLRGLNYNEQFF. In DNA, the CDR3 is TGTGCCAGCAACCTAAGGGGACTGAATTACAATGAGCAGTTCTTC.

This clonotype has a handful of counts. CDR3: CSVEGTGVIYGYTF. The CDR3 coding sequence is TGCAGCGTTGAGGGGACAGGGGTGATCTATGGCTACACCTTC. This sequence joins TRBV29-1 and TRBJ1-2, with TRBD1 identical over 10 bases. There are 14 residues in the CDR3. CDR1 is SQVTM and CDR2 is ANQGSEA in the germline V gene. V lost 3 bases and J lost 4; bases outside the gene matches: 5. Together with reference TRBV29-1 and TRBJ1-2, the CDR3 gives the full variable domain: SAVISQKPSRDICQRGTSLTIQCQVDSQVTMMFWYRQQPGQSLTLIATANQGSEATYESGFVIDKFPISRPNLTFSTLTVSNMSPEDSSIYLCSVEGTGVIYGYTFGSGTRLTVV.

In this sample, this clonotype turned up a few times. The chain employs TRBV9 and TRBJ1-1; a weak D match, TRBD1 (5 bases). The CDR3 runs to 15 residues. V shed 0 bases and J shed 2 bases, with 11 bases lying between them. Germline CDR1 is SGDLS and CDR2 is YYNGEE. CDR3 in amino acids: CASSVAHDRNTEAFF. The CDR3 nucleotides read TGTGCCAGCAGCGTAGCTCATGACAGAAACACTGAAGCTTTCTTT.

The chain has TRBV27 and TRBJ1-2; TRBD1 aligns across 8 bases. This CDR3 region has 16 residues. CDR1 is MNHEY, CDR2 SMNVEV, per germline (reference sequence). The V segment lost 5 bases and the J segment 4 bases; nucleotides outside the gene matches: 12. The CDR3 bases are TGTGCCAGCAGTGTCTCGACAGGGGAAACCTCCTATGGCTACACCTTC. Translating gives CASSVSTGETSYGYTF.

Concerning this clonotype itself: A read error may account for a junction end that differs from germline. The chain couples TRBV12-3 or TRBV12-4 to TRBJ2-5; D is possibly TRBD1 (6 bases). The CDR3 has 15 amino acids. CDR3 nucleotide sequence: TGTGCCAGCAGCCGACGGACAGAGTACCAAGAGACCCTGTACTTC. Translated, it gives CASSRRTEYQETLYF.

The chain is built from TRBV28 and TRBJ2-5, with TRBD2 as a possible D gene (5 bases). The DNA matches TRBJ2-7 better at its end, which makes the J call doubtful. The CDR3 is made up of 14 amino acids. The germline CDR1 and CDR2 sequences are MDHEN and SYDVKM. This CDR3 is CASRPGVPRYEQYF. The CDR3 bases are TGTGCCAGCAGACCCGGGGTACCCAGATACGAGCAGTACTTC.

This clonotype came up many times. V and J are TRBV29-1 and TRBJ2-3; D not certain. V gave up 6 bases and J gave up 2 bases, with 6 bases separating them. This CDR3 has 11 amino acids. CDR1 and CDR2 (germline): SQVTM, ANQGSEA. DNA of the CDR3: TGCAGCGTAATGGTCACAGATACGCAGTATTTT. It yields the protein CSVMVTDTQYF.